These 14 T cell receptor beta chains were all obtained from the same sample, sequenced in a study of control samples from healthy donors and cancer patients. Method: immunoSEQ multiplex PCR; TCRdb's copy keeps in-frame clones and lacks some. The sample yields roughly 130,000 clones, around 93% seen once. The sequencing sample was made of blood. The source of these receptors is a man between 18 and 35 years old in good health.

The chain links TRBV2 to TRBJ1-5; D unresolved. Germline V CDR1 and CDR2: SNHLY, FYNNEI. CDR3 length: 13 residues. V was clipped by 6 bases and J by 0 bases, with 6 bases between them. CDR3 residues: CASRQDSNQPQHF. The CDR3 DNA follows: TGTGCCAGCAGGCAAGATAGCAATCAGCCCCAGCATTTT. Based on the CDR3 plus reference TRBV2 and TRBJ1-5, the full variable domain is EPEVTQTPSHQVTQMGQEVILRCVPISNHLYFYWYRQILGQKVEFLVSFYNNEISEKSEIFDDQFSVERPDGSNFTLKIRSTKLEDSAMYFCASRQDSNQPQHFGDGTRLSIL.

The chain uses TRBV7-3 and TRBJ2-7; 10 bases line up with TRBD2. This CDR3 contains 15 residues. V shed 1 base and J 2 bases; nucleotides not matched to a gene: 2. The germline CDR1 and CDR2 sequences are SGHTA and FQGTGA. The CDR3 nucleotides are TGTGCCAGCAGCTTAAGCCTAGCGGGGGCCTACGAGCAGTACTTC. This translates into CASSLSLAGAYEQYF.

This chain connects TRBV5-5 to TRBJ2-7, with D hard to call. Per germline, CDR1 SGHKS and CDR2 YYEKEE (reference sequence). Trimming pared 1 base from V and 3 bases from J, leaving 8 bases between. This CDR3 has 13 residues. CDR3: CASSLHRNYEQYF. The CDR3 DNA reads as TGTGCCAGCAGCTTGCACAGAAACTACGAGCAGTACTTC.

In this sample, this clone turned up once. The V gene is TRBV5-1, the J gene TRBJ2-3; D remains unclear. This CDR3 has 15 residues. Trimming took off 0 bases at V and 5 bases at J, with 13 bases between the two ends. From germline, CDR1 is SGHRS and CDR2 YFSETQ. The CDR3 region has the DNA TGCGCCAGCAGCTTGGATGGGCAGGTCCAAGATACGCAGTATTTT. It encodes CASSLDGQVQDTQYF.

The V call is TRBV4-1, the J call TRBJ2-1, with D perhaps TRBD1 (6 bases). There are 17 residues in the CDR3. V gave up 1 base and J gave up 0 bases, with 13 bases separating them. The V gene's germline CDR1 is MGHRA and CDR2 YSYEKL. The CDR3 nucleotides read TGCGCCAGCAGCCAAGTGACAGGTGCTAGCTCCTACAATGAGCAGTTCTTC. Amino acid sequence: CASSQVTGASSYNEQFF.

The chain has TRBV7-9 and TRBJ1-5; D not resolved. V lost 5 bases and J 5 bases, leaving 7 bases between the germline ends. The CDR3 is 12 amino acids. Germline CDR1 SEHNR, CDR2 FQNEAQ (reference sequence). The CDR3 sequence is CASSQGYQPQHF. In nucleotides, the CDR3 is TGTGCCAGCAGCCAAGGCTATCAGCCCCAGCATTTT.

A few counts support this clone. This chain connects TRBV30 to TRBJ1-3; D ambiguous. CDR3 length: 11 residues. V shed 0 bases and J shed 8 bases, with 5 bases lying between them. Germline V gene data show CDR1 as GTSNPN and CDR2 as SVGIG (reference sequence). CDR3 in amino acids: CAWSVKDTIYF. The DNA for the CDR3 is TGTGCCTGGAGTGTAAAGGACACCATATATTTT.

The V and J genes are TRBV5-6 and TRBJ1-2; 9 bases map to TRBD1. V shed 6 bases and J 10 bases; nucleotides not matched to a gene: 13. This CDR3 is 14 amino acids long. Germline V lookup: CDR1 SGHDT, CDR2 YYEEEE. This CDR3 is CASTRDRVGFDYTF. The CDR3 DNA follows: TGTGCCAGCACCAGGGACAGGGTGGGGTTTGACTACACCTTC.

The J gene is TRBJ2-7, the V gene TRBV30; D may be TRBD1 or TRBD2 (5 bases each). V was clipped by 1 base and J by 2 bases, with 18 bases between them. CDR3 length: 16 residues. Germline V CDR1 and CDR2: GTSNPN, SVGIG (reference sequence). In DNA, the CDR3 is TGTGCCTGGAGTGCCGGGGACCGAAGATACCCCTACGAGCAGTACTTC. This translates into CAWSAGDRRYPYEQYF.

V gene TRBV18 combines with J gene TRBJ2-5; 7 nucleotides align to TRBD1. The CDR3 totals 14 residues. Germline trimming cut 4 bases from V and 1 base from J; bases unmatched to any gene: 3. CDR1 and CDR2 from the germline V gene are KGHSH and LQKENI. CDR3 residues: CASSRRQGQETQYF. The CDR3 DNA follows: TGTGCCAGCTCACGGCGACAGGGCCAAGAGACCCAGTACTTC.

This chain uses TRBV7-6 with TRBJ1-5; no firm D call. The CDR3 extends over 17 amino acids. Germline V gene lookup returns CDR1 SGHVS and CDR2 FNYEAQ. V shed 1 base and J shed 1 base, with 14 bases lying between them. CDR3 protein: CASSLGVGSGSNQPQHF. CDR3 bases: TGTGCCAGCAGCTTAGGGGTGGGGTCCGGCAGCAATCAGCCCCAGCATTTT.

This chain connects TRBV5-1 to TRBJ2-2; tentatively, D is TRBD2 (5 bases). The CDR3 spans 15 residues. The germline V gene has CDR1 SGHRS and CDR2 YFSETQ. V dropped 4 bases and J dropped 4 bases, with 14 bases sitting between them. CDR3 in amino acids: CASSPNNGVTGELFF. CDR3 coding DNA: TGCGCCAGCAGCCCAAACAACGGGGTCACCGGGGAGCTGTTTTTT.

The chain links TRBV19 to TRBJ1-5; a weak D match, TRBD1 (5 bases). Germline CDR1 is LNHDA and CDR2 is SQIVND (reference sequence). This CDR3 contains 15 residues. V lost 3 bases and J 6 bases, leaving 15 bases between the germline ends. The CDR3 sequence: CASSIRERGSQPQHF. In nucleotides, the CDR3 is TGTGCCAGTAGTATCAGGGAAAGGGGCAGTCAGCCCCAGCATTTT.

This clone is a singleton in its sample. The chain's CDR3 is CASSLAAVNTEAFF. DNA for the CDR3: TGTGCCAGCAGCTTAGCGGCGGTGAACACTGAAGCTTTCTTT. This chain links TRBV7-2 with TRBJ1-1; no clear D. V lost 0 bases, J lost 0 bases, and 5 bases lay in between. The germline V gene encodes CDR1 SGHTA and CDR2 FQGNSA. The CDR3 spans 14 residues.